The text below deals with one T cell receptor (beta chain). This sample is drawn from a study of T cells expressing NK-cell markers. Background on the study: Sorted CD3+CD56-NKG2C+, CD3+CD56+NKG2C+ and CD3+CD56+NKG2C- T cells supplied the TCR beta repertoires. With respect to HCMV, most of the eight sequenced donors were seropositive, and one was seronegative.

TCRdb reprocessed the 5' RACE reads, keeping one entry per CDR3 protein, no DNA. This sample contains 550,000 or so distinct CDR3 sequences. The CDR3 spans 16 residues. Per the germline V gene, CDR1 is SGHTA and CDR2 is FQGNSA. The gene calls are TRBV7-2 and TRBJ2-5; absent DNA, TCRdb's TRBD1 call cannot be checked. The receptor was isolated from a young man in good health. Material: blood T cells: a sorted CD56 or NKG2C T cell subset, CD4+ or CD8+ T cells, or bulk PBMC T cells (not recorded which). The CDR3 here is CASSLGGRPSGETQYF.